This T cell receptor beta chain was captured by sequencing in a study of T cells after yellow fever vaccination. V was shortened by 3 bases and J by 0 bases, with 15 bases between the two germline ends. The CDR3 runs 17 residues. TCRdb ran MiXCR on the 5' RACE reads and lists one entry per CDR3 protein. The sample carries 250,000 to 350,000 distinct CDR3 sequences, 4% to 5.5% recorded once. The source of this sequence is a man younger than 30 who received the YFV17D yellow fever vaccine. Sequenced here: PBMCs, sampled 15 days after the yellow fever booster vaccination. J is TRBJ1-5 and V is TRBV12-3 or TRBV12-4; no reliable D call. CDR3 residues: CASSLGTTLYSNQPQHF. CDR3 coding DNA: TGTGCCAGCAGTTTGGGAACAACCTTATATAGCAATCAGCCCCAGCATTTT.